Following are 22 T cell receptor beta chains from one sample sequenced in a study of shared T cell receptors in the human thymus. Repertoires were generated with immunoSEQ multiplex PCR, while TCRdb's copy carries only in-frame clones and drops some. The sample carries approximately 490,000 clones, about four fifths recorded once. This sample was shared with a second study, whose subject was human thymus T cells.

Sequenced material: thymocytes. Receptors were obtained from a boy younger than two with a congenital heart defect.

This clone is a singleton in its sample. The DNA of the CDR3 is TGTGCCAGCAGTGACCATGGGCGCGTCGGGGAGCTGTTTTTT. It yields the protein CASSDHGRVGELFF. This rearrangement joins TRBV25-1 to TRBJ2-2; D call uncertain. Germline values: CDR1 MGHDK, CDR2 SYGVNS. V was clipped by 3 bases and J by 7 bases, with 12 bases between them. The CDR3 consists of 14 residues.

The chain uses TRBV7-2 and TRBJ2-7; D not certain. Germline values: CDR1 SGHTA, CDR2 FQGNSA. V lost 3 bases, J lost 3 bases, and 15 bases lay in between. CDR3 size: 15 residues. CDR3 bases: TGTGCCAGCAGCTTTTCGGTGGGCCCTCTCTACGAGCAGTACTTC. Translation gives CASSFSVGPLYEQYF.

This rearrangement joins TRBV14 to TRBJ2-7; D call uncertain. The length of the CDR3 is 14 residues. CDR1 and CDR2 from the germline V gene are SGHDN and FVKESK. V lost 4 bases and J 0 bases, leaving 10 bases between the germline ends. This chain's CDR3 is CASSPGLSSYEQYF. The CDR3 DNA reads as TGTGCCAGCAGCCCTGGGCTGTCCTCCTACGAGCAGTACTTC.

V gene TRBV6-1 combines with J gene TRBJ1-5; 8 nucleotides agree with TRBD1. V shed 0 bases and J 6 bases; nucleotides not matched to a gene: 13. CDR3 size: 18 residues. Germline V CDR1 and CDR2: MNHNS, SASEGT. This CDR3 reads CASSEAGDRPDPSQPQHF. The CDR3 coding sequence is TGTGCCAGCAGTGAAGCGGGGGACAGGCCCGACCCCAGTCAGCCCCAGCATTTT.

V gene TRBV5-4 combines with J gene TRBJ1-3; no clear D gene. This CDR3 comprises 14 residues. Germline CDR1 SGHNT, CDR2 YYREEE (reference sequence). V lost 4 bases to trimming and J lost 4 bases, with 12 bases between them. DNA for the CDR3: TGTGCCAGCAGCCTAGCGGGTGACGGAAACACCATATATTTT. This translates into CASSLAGDGNTIYF.

Notes on this clone: Germline is not matched at one junction end, which may reflect a read error. This CDR3 reads CASSEEGTFPYNEQFF. Written as DNA, the CDR3 is TGCGCCAGCAGCGAAGAAGGGACTTTTCCCTACAATGAGCAGTTCTTC. The chain couples TRBV4-3 to TRBJ2-1; TRBD2 is a possible D gene (6 bases). Germline CDR1 is LGHNA and CDR2 is YSLEER. CDR3 size: 16 residues.

The genes are TRBV4-3 and TRBJ1-1; 7 positions agree with TRBD1. This CDR3 is 18 amino acids long. Germline CDR1 is LGHNA and CDR2 is YSLEER. V lost 0 bases to trimming and J lost 5 bases; unmatched junction nucleotides: 15. CDR3 coding DNA: TGCGCCAGCAGCCAAGATCAGGGGGGAGGCAGGTTCAGGACTGAAGCTTTCTTT. Its protein product is CASSQDQGGGRFRTEAFF.

This clone came up once. V gene TRBV5-1 combines with J gene TRBJ2-5; a possible D gene is TRBD1 (5 bases). The germline CDR1 and CDR2 sequences are SGHRS and YFSETQ. Trimming took 2 bases from V and 5 from J, leaving 31 bases between them. The CDR3 covers 20 residues. Here the CDR3 reads CASSFSGPSSRVGEAETQYF. As DNA, the CDR3 is TGCGCCAGCAGCTTCTCTGGCCCCTCATCTCGGGTAGGGGAAGCGGAGACCCAGTACTTC.

This clone was counted a few times. The CDR3 loop reads CASSVVTGPNTGELFF. In nucleotides, the CDR3 is TGTGCCAGCAGCGTAGTAACAGGACCGAACACCGGGGAGCTGTTTTTT. The rearrangement links TRBV9 to TRBJ2-2; TRBD1 is a possible D gene (5 bases). CDR1 SGDLS and CDR2 YYNGEE come from the germline V gene. Trimming removed 0 bases from V and 0 bases from J, with 9 bases in between. The CDR3 length is 16 residues.

The V call is TRBV4-3, the J call TRBJ2-5; D unresolved. Germline V lookup: CDR1 LGHNA, CDR2 YSLEER. This CDR3 is 15 amino acids long. Trimming removed 3 bases at V and 4 bases at J, with 15 bases between. The CDR3 DNA is TGCGCCAGCAGCCATCTCCCCGGCGAGGTAGAGACCCAGTACTTC. Translation: CASSHLPGEVETQYF.

V and J are TRBV7-9 and TRBJ2-2; TRBD2 matches 7 bases. Germline-derived CDR1 and CDR2 are SEHNR and FQNEAQ (reference sequence). The junction had 12 bases not matched to a gene; V was cut back by 7 bases and J by 4 bases. The CDR3 length is 16 residues. The CDR3 region is CASITEGGSGTGELFF. DNA of the CDR3: TGTGCCAGCATCACTGAGGGAGGGTCGGGCACCGGGGAGCTGTTTTTT.

The genes are TRBV30 and TRBJ1-2, with D uncertain. The CDR3 contains 13 residues. Germline V gene lookup returns CDR1 GTSNPN and CDR2 SVGIG (reference sequence). V gave up 0 bases and J gave up 4 bases, with 9 bases separating them. CDR3 bases: TGTGCCTGGAGTGTAACTAAGGCCTATGGCTACACCTTC. This encodes CAWSVTKAYGYTF.

This sequence joins TRBV27 and TRBJ1-5; TRBD1 is a possible D gene (6 bases). The CDR3 contains 17 residues. Per the germline V gene, CDR1 is MNHEY and CDR2 is SMNVEV (reference sequence). V was cut by 5 bases and J by 0 bases, with 17 bases left in between. The CDR3 spells CASSPDSQGHSNQPQHF. CDR3 sequence (DNA): TGTGCCAGCAGTCCAGACAGTCAGGGGCATAGCAATCAGCCCCAGCATTTT.

This clone was recorded once. This chain joins TRBV6-6 and TRBJ2-7; 7 bases fit TRBD1. The germline V gene encodes CDR1 MNHNY and CDR2 SVGAGI (reference sequence). This CDR3 region has 15 residues. With V trimmed by 2 bases and J by 2 bases, 6 bases remained unmatched. CDR3 nucleotide sequence: TGTGCCAGCAGTTACCCACAAGGGACAGCCTACGAGCAGTACTTC. Amino acids: CASSYPQGTAYEQYF.

This sequence joins TRBV6-5 and TRBJ2-3, with TRBD2 identical over 8 bases. The CDR3 length is 15 residues. Germline assignment: CDR1 MNHEY and CDR2 SVGAGI. The ends lost 2 bases at V and 6 bases at J; junction bases unmatched: 7. The CDR3 DNA sequence: TGTGCCAGCAGTTACGCCGGGACTAGGGGGGATACGCAGTATTTT. Translated: CASSYAGTRGDTQYF.

This clone is a singleton in its sample. The chain combines TRBV5-1 with TRBJ2-1; TRBD2 matches at 14 bases. The CDR3 has 15 amino acids. Per germline, CDR1 SGHRS and CDR2 YFSETQ. V dropped 4 bases and J dropped 5; count of bases not matched to a gene: 2. The CDR3, as DNA: TGCGCCAGCAGCGCGGGACTAGCGGGGGACAATGAGCAGTTCTTC. Amino acid sequence: CASSAGLAGDNEQFF.

The chain couples TRBV27 to TRBJ2-1; TRBD2 aligns across 9 bases. CDR1 is MNHEY, CDR2 SMNVEV, per germline (reference sequence). The length of the CDR3 is 20 residues. J gave up 2 bases and V 5 bases, and 19 bases lay outside the gene matches. CDR3 sequence: CASSPTDLPYSGRPYNEQFF. DNA for the CDR3: TGTGCCAGCAGTCCGACGGATCTTCCCTATAGCGGGAGACCCTACAATGAGCAGTTCTTC.

This sequence joins TRBV20-1 and TRBJ2-3; no firm D call. This CDR3 contains 9 residues. CDR1 and CDR2 (germline): DFQATT, SNEGSKA (reference sequence). CDR3 region: CRVPDTQYF. The CDR3 DNA reads as TGCCGAGTCCCAGATACGCAGTATTTT.

V usage is TRBV25-1 and J usage is TRBJ1-2; the D is unclear. This CDR3 has 14 residues. CDR1 is MGHDK, CDR2 SYGVNS, per germline. Trimming removed 2 bases at V and 8 bases at J, with 15 bases between. The CDR3 is CASSEIGAFWGYTF. The CDR3 bases are TGTGCCAGCAGTGAAATAGGAGCCTTTTGGGGCTACACCTTC.

The rearrangement links TRBV6-5 to TRBJ2-5; the match to TRBD2 covers 8 bases. Germline loops: CDR1 MNHEY, CDR2 SVGAGI. V was pared by 0 bases and J by 6 bases, with 9 bases of the junction left unmatched. The CDR3 is 16 amino acids. The CDR3 coding sequence is TGTGCCAGCAGTTACTCGACGAAGCGGGAGAGGAAGACCCAGTACTTC. As protein: CASSYSTKRERKTQYF.

V is TRBV6-6 and J is TRBJ2-3; D might be TRBD1 (6 bases). Per germline, CDR1 MNHNY and CDR2 SVGAGI (reference sequence). V was shortened by 10 bases and J by 2 bases, with 13 bases between the two germline ends. The CDR3 spans 13 residues. The CDR3 spells CATKRGITDTQYF. The CDR3 nucleotides are TGTGCCACCAAAAGGGGGATCACAGATACGCAGTATTTT.

The chain carries TRBV11-3 and TRBJ2-5; tentative D call: TRBD1 (6 bases). Germline V gene lookup returns CDR1 SGHNT and CDR2 YENEEA. The V end lost 5 bases, the J end lost 1 base, and 17 bases lay between the germline ends. There are 16 residues in the CDR3. The CDR3 DNA reads as TGTGCCAGCAGCCAAGGCCAGGGGAGAGGCCAAGAGACCCAGTACTTC. Its protein product is CASSQGQGRGQETQYF.